Presented here are 17 T cell receptor beta chains from one specimen sequenced in a study of shared clonotypes between healthy human individuals. This table comes from immunoSEQ multiplex PCR, and its TCRdb copy is limited to in-frame clones, with some not included. The sample includes over a million clones, 78% of them seen just once. The material sequenced was memory CD4+ T cells from PBMCs. Subset denoted: CD45RA-negative fraction. These receptors were obtained from a man between 18 and 29 years old in good health. Some clones in this sample may be carry-over from other donors' samples.

This clone came up a few times. The rearrangement joins TRBV7-3 to TRBJ1-5; D unresolved. CDR3 size: 13 residues. Between the trimmed V and J ends, which lost 0 bases and 9 bases, there was a span of 9 bases. CDR1 is SGHTA and CDR2 is FQGTGA in the germline V gene. CDR3 nucleotide sequence: TGTGCCAGCAGCTTAACGGGTGACTCGCCCCAGCATTTT. Translating it yields CASSLTGDSPQHF.

This clone was seen a few times. V and J are TRBV12-1 and TRBJ2-2; the table's TRBD2 call for D was not verified on the DNA. TRBV12-1 is termed a pseudogene. This CDR3 has 17 residues. CDR3 amino acids: CASSFAQREAVTGELFF. In nucleotides, the CDR3 is TGTGCCAGCAGCTTTGCGCAGCGGGAGGCCGTTACCGGGGAGCTGTTTTTT.

V is TRBV29-1 and J is TRBJ1-1; D is unclear. The CDR3 loop spans 13 amino acids. The germline V gene has CDR1 SQVTM and CDR2 ANQGSEA. Trimming left V 8 bases short and J 1 base short, with 14 bases between. This CDR3 is CSPVRTGNTEAFF. CDR3 DNA: TGCAGCCCGGTTAGGACTGGGAACACTGAAGCTTTCTTT.

Remarks on this clone: Sequence at one end of the junction differs from germline and may be a read error. This chain uses TRBV6-1 with TRBJ2-7; 8 bases map to TRBD1. CDR3 length equals 16 residues. Germline V lookup: CDR1 MNHNS, CDR2 SASEGT. The CDR3 nucleotides are TGTGCCAGCAGAGAAGGCCAGACAGGGGTCTACAACGAGCAGTACTTC. It codes for CASREGQTGVYNEQYF.

This chain links TRBV7-2 with TRBJ2-1; 7 bases are a match to TRBD1. Unmatched junction bases numbered 2, after V lost 1 base and J lost 5 bases. Germline CDR1 and CDR2: SGHTA and FQGNSA. The CDR3 length is 14 residues. The CDR3 reads CASSLVGQHNEQFF. The CDR3 DNA is TGTGCCAGCAGCTTAGTGGGACAGCACAATGAGCAGTTCTTC.

The chain uses TRBV29-1 and TRBJ2-5; TRBD2 might be the D (5 bases). This CDR3 has 13 residues. Germline lookup yields CDR1 SQVTM and CDR2 ANQGSEA. V was shortened by 4 bases and J by 5 bases, with 14 bases between the two germline ends. Here the CDR3 reads CSVAEGARETQYF. The DNA of the CDR3 is TGCAGCGTTGCCGAGGGAGCAAGGGAGACCCAGTACTTC. Drawing the rest from reference TRBV29-1 and TRBJ2-5, the complete variable domain is SAVISQKPSRDICQRGTSLTIQCQVDSQVTMMFWYRQQPGQSLTLIATANQGSEATYESGFVIDKFPISRPNLTFSTLTVSNMSPEDSSIYLCSVAEGARETQYFGPGTRLLVL.

This clone has just one count. The junction shows a germline mismatch at one end, possibly a read error. The chain couples TRBV28 to TRBJ2-1; D is uncertain. This CDR3 spans 13 amino acids. The germline CDR1 and CDR2 sequences are MDHEN and SYDVKM. This chain's CDR3 is CASCLISFNEQFF. In DNA, the CDR3 is TGTGCCAGCTGCCTCATTTCCTTCAATGAGCAGTTCTTC.

The chain employs TRBV5-1 and TRBJ1-2; TRBD1 matches at 10 bases. V lost 4 bases to trimming and J lost 8 bases; unmatched junction nucleotides: 8. The CDR3 loop spans 14 amino acids. Germline CDR1 SGHRS, CDR2 YFSETQ. This chain's CDR3 is CASSTDRGIEGYTF. CDR3 in DNA: TGCGCCAGCAGCACGGACAGGGGGATAGAGGGCTACACCTTC.

This clone was picked up a small number of times. The chain has TRBV7-8 and TRBJ1-5, with D unclear. The V and J ends lost 5 bases and 5 bases respectively, with 13 bases between them. The CDR3 sequence is 14 residues long. CDR1 SGHVS and CDR2 FQNEAQ come from the germline V gene. The chain's CDR3 is CASSPAHADQPQHF. CDR3 nucleotide sequence: TGTGCCAGCAGCCCCGCCCATGCGGATCAGCCCCAGCATTTT.

This clone was observed a handful of times. The chain joins TRBV27 to TRBJ2-3, with D perhaps matching TRBD2 (6 bases). The CDR3 runs 14 residues. Germline V gives CDR1 MNHEY, CDR2 SMNVEV (reference sequence). Between the trimmed V and J ends, which lost 6 bases and 0 bases, there was a span of 10 bases. The CDR3 here is CASRGEDSTDTQYF. CDR3 DNA: TGTGCCAGCAGGGGGGAGGACAGCACAGATACGCAGTATTTT.

The sample holds a few counts of this clone. The V call is TRBV30, the J call TRBJ1-4; 10 positions match TRBD1. After removal of 7 bases from V and 8 bases from J, the junction contained 7 bases not matched to a gene. The length of the CDR3 is 13 residues. Looked up from germline, CDR1 is GTSNPN and CDR2 is SVGIG (reference sequence). The CDR3 loop is CAYDRGLGEKLFF. CDR3 nucleotide sequence: TGTGCCTATGACAGGGGGCTTGGGGAAAAACTGTTTTTT. The full variable domain, completed using reference TRBV30 and TRBJ1-4, is SQTIHQWPATLVQPVGSPLSLECTVEGTSNPNLYWYRQAAGRGLQLLFYSVGIGQISSEVPQNLSASRPQDRQFILSSKKLLLSDSGFYLCAYDRGLGEKLFFGSGTQLSVL.

J is TRBJ2-5 and V is TRBV6-5, with 12 bases that match TRBD1. There are 16 residues in the CDR3. Looked up from germline, CDR1 is MNHEY and CDR2 is SVGAGI. V shed 0 bases, J shed 4 bases, and the junction held 3 bases outside the gene matches. The CDR3 DNA reads TGTGCCAGCAGTTACTCAGGGACAGGGGGCCGAGAGACCCAGTACTTC. It is translated as CASSYSGTGGRETQYF.

Worth noting for this clone: Additional DNA sequences in this sample encode the identical CDR3. This chain links TRBV18 with TRBJ2-1; 12 bases line up with TRBD2. The length of the CDR3 is 16 residues. V lost 3 bases, J lost 1 base, and 1 base stayed unmatched. Germline V gives CDR1 KGHSH, CDR2 LQKENI. CDR3 coding DNA: TGTGCCAGCTCACCGGGACTAGCGGGTTCCTACAATGAGCAGTTCTTC. Translated, it gives CASSPGLAGSYNEQFF.

This chain connects TRBV28 to TRBJ1-2; D not resolved. The germline V gene encodes CDR1 MDHEN and CDR2 SYDVKM. The V gene lost 7 bases and the J gene lost 4 bases, with 10 bases spanning the gap. This CDR3 is built from 12 residues. The CDR3 loop reads CASKRALYGYTF. CDR3 DNA sequence: TGTGCCAGCAAAAGAGCCCTCTATGGCTACACCTTC.

The chain has TRBV19 and TRBJ2-7; the D gene is possibly TRBD2 (6 bases). Germline CDR1 reads LNHDA; CDR2 reads SQIVND (reference sequence). Trimming stripped 6 bases from V and 2 bases from J, with 14 bases between. CDR3 length: 14 residues. The CDR3 DNA reads TGTGCCAGTAGGGGCGGGACGGCGACCTACGAGCAGTACTTC. Its protein product is CASRGGTATYEQYF.

This clone was seen a few times. The J gene is TRBJ2-7, the V gene TRBV28, with D maybe TRBD1 (8 bases). CDR3 length: 13 amino acids. Germline assignment: CDR1 MDHEN and CDR2 SYDVKM. With 7 bases removed from V and 3 bases from J, the gap between germline ends came to 13 bases. The CDR3, as DNA: TGTGCCAGCAAAACAGGGGGGGTCTACGAGCAGTACTTC. Protein product: CASKTGGVYEQYF.

The chain has TRBV5-4 and TRBJ2-1; 9 nucleotides line up with TRBD1. This CDR3 has 16 amino acids. From germline, CDR1 is SGHNT and CDR2 YYREEE (reference sequence). V lost 4 bases to trimming and J lost 6 bases; unmatched junction nucleotides: 11. The CDR3 sequence is CASSPGDRAGINEQFF. The CDR3, as DNA: TGTGCCAGCAGCCCCGGGGACAGGGCGGGGATCAATGAGCAGTTCTTC.